This T cell receptor (beta chain) was observed in a study of OX40 agonist ivuxolimab in advanced cancers. Study overall: The patients got ivuxolimab, which is an agonistic anti-OX40 (CD134) antibody. Three patients, one with hepatocellular carcinoma and two with cutaneous melanoma, achieved partial responses.

As to this clone: Its antigen is currently unknown.

Study observations and caveats: The CD4+ and CD8+ T cells in the blood had expanded clonally by week 6 at 0.1 to 3.0 mg/kg.

Trimming took 5 bases from V and 2 from J, leaving 17 bases between them. The CDR3 totals 16 residues. The germline gives CDR1 MNHEY, CDR2 SMNVEV (reference sequence). Some clones are missing from TCRdb's copy, which holds only in-frame ones; the method was immunoSEQ multiplex PCR. The table lists about 68,000 clones, more than 65% of them singletons, with 1.6% in the top ten. The rearrangement uses TRBV27 and TRBJ2-3; D uncertain. The sequences come from CD4+ or CD8+ T cells sorted from blood, collected in a trial of the OX40 agonist ivuxolimab. The clonotype comes from an adult with an advanced solid tumor such as melanoma, head and neck, liver or kidney cancer. The DNA for the CDR3 is TGTGCCAGCAGTCCACACGACCCGTCCAACACAGATACGCAGTATTTT. As protein: CASSPHDPSNTDTQYF.